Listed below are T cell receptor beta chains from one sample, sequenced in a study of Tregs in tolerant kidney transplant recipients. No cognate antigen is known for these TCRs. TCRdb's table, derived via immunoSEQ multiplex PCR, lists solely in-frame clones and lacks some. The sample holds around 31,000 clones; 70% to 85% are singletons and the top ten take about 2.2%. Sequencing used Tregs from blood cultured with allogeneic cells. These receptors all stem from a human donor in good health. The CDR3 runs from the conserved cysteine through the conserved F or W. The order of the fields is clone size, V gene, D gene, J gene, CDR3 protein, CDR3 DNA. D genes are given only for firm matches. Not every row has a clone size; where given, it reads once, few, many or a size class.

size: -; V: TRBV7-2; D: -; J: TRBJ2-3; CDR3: CASSSPTDTQYF; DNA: TGTGCCAGCAGCTCTCCCACAGATACGCAGTATTTT
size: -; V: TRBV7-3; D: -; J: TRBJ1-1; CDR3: CASSLGPGAEAFF; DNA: TGTGCCAGCAGCTTGGGGCCGGGGGCTGAAGCTTTCTTT
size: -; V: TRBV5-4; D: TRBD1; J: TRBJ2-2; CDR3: CASTRTGRNTGELFF; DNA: TGTGCCAGCACCCGGACAGGGCGGAACACCGGGGAGCTGTTTTTT
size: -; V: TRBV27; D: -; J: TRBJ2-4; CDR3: CASSLLGRRNIQYF; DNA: TGTGCCAGCAGTTTATTGGGGAGGAGAAACATTCAGTACTTC
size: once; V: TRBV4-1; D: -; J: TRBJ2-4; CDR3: CASSQDGSWDIQYF; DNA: TGCGCCAGCAGCCAAGATGGGAGCTGGGACATTCAGTACTTC
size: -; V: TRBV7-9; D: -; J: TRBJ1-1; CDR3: CASSLEGRGGGTEAFF; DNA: TGTGCCAGCAGCTTAGAAGGGAGGGGGGGCGGCACTGAAGCTTTCTTT
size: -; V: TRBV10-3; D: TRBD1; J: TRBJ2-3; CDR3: CAIKDWDRATDTQYF; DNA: TGTGCCATCAAGGATTGGGACAGGGCCACAGATACGCAGTATTTT
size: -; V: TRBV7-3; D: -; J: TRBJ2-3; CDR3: CASSPLATADTQYF; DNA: TGTGCCAGCAGCCCCTTGGCTACCGCAGATACGCAGTATTTT
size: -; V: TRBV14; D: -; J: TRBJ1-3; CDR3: CASSQSKGPSGNTIYF; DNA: TGTGCCAGCAGCCAAAGTAAAGGACCATCTGGAAACACCATATATTTT
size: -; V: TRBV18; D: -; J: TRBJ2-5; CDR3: CASSPAWAPETQYF; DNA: TGTGCCAGCTCACCCGCTTGGGCCCCAGAGACCCAGTACTTC
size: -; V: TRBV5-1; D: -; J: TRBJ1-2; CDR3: CASSLGGPDYGYTF; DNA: TGCGCCAGCAGCTTGGGTGGCCCAGACTATGGCTACACCTTC
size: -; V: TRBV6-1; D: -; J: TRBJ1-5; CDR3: CASSFERVVYQPQHF; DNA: TGTGCCAGCAGTTTCGAAAGGGTAGTGTATCAGCCCCAGCATTTT
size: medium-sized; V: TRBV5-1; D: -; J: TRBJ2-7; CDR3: CASSLTGSGAPRNEQYF; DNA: TGCGCCAGCAGCTTGACAGGGTCGGGGGCCCCTCGTAACGAGCAGTACTTC
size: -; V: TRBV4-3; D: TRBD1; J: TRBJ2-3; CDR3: CASSQDRVVADTQYF; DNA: TGCGCCAGCAGCCAGGACAGGGTAGTTGCGGATACGCAGTATTTT
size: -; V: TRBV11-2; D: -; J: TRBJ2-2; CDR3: CASSPGPAGELFF; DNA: TGTGCCAGCAGCCCAGGGCCGGCCGGGGAGCTGTTTTTT
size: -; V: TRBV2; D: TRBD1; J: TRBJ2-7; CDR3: CASGTGTSYEQYF; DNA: TGTGCCAGCGGGACAGGGACTTCTTACGAGCAGTACTTC
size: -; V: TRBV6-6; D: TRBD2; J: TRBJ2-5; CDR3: CASSSPHPGGGETQYF; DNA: TGTGCCAGCAGTTCCCCCCACCCTGGGGGGGGAGAGACCCAGTACTTC
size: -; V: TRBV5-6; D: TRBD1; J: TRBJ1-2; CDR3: CASSQWTGVGYTF; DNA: TGTGCCAGCAGCCAATGGACAGGCGTAGGCTACACCTTC
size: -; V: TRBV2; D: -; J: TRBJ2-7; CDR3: CASRISYEQYF; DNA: TGTGCCAGCAGGATCTCCTACGAGCAGTACTTC
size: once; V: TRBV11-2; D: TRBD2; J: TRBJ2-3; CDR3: CASSLGSLAGTDTQYF; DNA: TGTGCCAGCAGCTTAGGTTCTCTAGCGGGTACAGATACGCAGTATTTT
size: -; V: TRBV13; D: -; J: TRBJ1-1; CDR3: CASSLKLPNTEAFF; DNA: TGTGCCAGCAGCTTAAAACTGCCGAACACTGAAGCTTTCTTT
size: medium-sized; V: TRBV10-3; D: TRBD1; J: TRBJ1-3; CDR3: CATKDREVLSGNTIYF; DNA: TGTGCCACCAAAGACAGGGAGGTCCTCTCTGGAAACACCATATATTTT
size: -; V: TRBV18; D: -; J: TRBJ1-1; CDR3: CASSPGQNTEAFF; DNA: TGTGCCAGCTCACCAGGGCAAAACACTGAAGCTTTCTTT
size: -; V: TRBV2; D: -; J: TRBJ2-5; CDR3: CASSKIWETQYF; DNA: TGTGCCAGCAGCAAGATTTGGGAGACCCAGTACTTC
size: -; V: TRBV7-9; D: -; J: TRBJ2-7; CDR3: CASSLGTAPTYEQYF; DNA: TGTGCCAGCAGCTTAGGTACAGCTCCTACCTACGAGCAGTACTTC
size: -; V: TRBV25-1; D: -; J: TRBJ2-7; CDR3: CASSPAAGWARQYF; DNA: TGTGCCAGCAGCCCCGCTGCAGGTTGGGCACGGCAGTACTTC
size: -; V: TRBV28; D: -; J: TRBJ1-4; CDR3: CASSLSQTGYREKLFF; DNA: TGTGCCAGCAGTTTATCCCAGACGGGCTATAGAGAAAAACTGTTTTTT
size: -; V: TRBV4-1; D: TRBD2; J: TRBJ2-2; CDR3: CASSQRGSGTTPAGELFF; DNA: TGCGCCAGCAGCCAACGTGGTAGCGGGACAACCCCGGCCGGGGAGCTGTTTTTT
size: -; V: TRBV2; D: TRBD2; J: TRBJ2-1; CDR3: CASSVLAGGPQEQFF; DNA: TGTGCCAGCAGCGTGCTAGCGGGAGGGCCCCAGGAGCAGTTCTTC
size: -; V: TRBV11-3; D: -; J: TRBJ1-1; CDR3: CASSLSRFTEAFF; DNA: TGTGCCAGCAGCTTATCGCGGTTCACTGAAGCTTTCTTT
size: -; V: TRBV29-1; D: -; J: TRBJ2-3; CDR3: CSVQWKYGTDTQYF; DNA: TGCAGCGTTCAGTGGAAATATGGCACAGATACGCAGTATTTT
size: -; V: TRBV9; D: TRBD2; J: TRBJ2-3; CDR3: CASSVGAGGTDTQYF; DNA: TGTGCCAGCAGCGTAGGAGCGGGAGGAACAGATACGCAGTATTTT
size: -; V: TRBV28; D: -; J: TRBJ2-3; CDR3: CASSSLGTGTDTQYF; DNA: TGTGCCAGCAGTTCACTAGGTACTGGCACAGATACGCAGTATTTT
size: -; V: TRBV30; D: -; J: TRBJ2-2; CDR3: CAGGGVGLDGTGELFF; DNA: TGTGCCGGAGGGGGGGTTGGACTAGATGGCACCGGGGAGCTGTTTTTT
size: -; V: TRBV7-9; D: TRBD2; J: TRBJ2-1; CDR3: CASSKPGLAKFF; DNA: TGTGCCAGCAGCAAACCGGGACTAGCAAAGTTCTTC
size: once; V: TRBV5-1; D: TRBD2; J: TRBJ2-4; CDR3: CASSLEGGSAKNIQYF; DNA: TGCGCCAGCAGCTTGGAGGGAGGGTCGGCCAAAAACATTCAGTACTTC
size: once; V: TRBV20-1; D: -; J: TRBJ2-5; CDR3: CSARSLAAPYF; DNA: TGCAGTGCTAGATCCCTAGCCGCCCCCTACTTC
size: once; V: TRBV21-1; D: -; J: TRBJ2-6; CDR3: CASSLRTGSGANVLTF; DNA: TGTGCCAGCAGCCTACGGACAGGCTCTGGGGCCAACGTCCTGACTTTC
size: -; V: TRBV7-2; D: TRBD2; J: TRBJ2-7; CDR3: CASSSEASGGYEQYF; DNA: TGTGCCAGCAGCTCGGAGGCTAGCGGGGGGTACGAGCAGTACTTC